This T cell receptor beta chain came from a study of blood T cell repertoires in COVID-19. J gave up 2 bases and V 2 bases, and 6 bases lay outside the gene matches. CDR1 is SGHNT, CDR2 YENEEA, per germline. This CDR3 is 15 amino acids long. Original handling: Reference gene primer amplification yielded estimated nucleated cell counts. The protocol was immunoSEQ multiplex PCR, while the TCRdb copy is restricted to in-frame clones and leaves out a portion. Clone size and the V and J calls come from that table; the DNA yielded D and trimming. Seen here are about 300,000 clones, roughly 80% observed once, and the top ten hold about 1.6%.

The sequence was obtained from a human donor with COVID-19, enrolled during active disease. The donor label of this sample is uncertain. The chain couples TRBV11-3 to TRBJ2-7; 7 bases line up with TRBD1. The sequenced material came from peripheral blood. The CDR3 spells CASSLRSGQAYEQYF. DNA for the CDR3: TGTGCCAGCAGCTTACGCAGCGGACAGGCCTACGAGCAGTACTTC.